The 5 T cell receptor beta chains listed next were all sequenced from one sample in a study of CXCR3-negative and CXCR3-positive naive CD8 T cells. Through 5' RACE with UMI labels, the TRB cDNA libraries were prepared. TCRdb reanalyzed the 5' RACE reads, giving one entry per CDR3 protein sequence and no DNA. The ten most abundant clones cover over 0.25% of a sample with 150,000 or so distinct CDR3 sequences. Study findings and constraints: Higher TRB CDR3 hydrophobicity marked CXCR3-positive naive cells relative to CXCR3-negative naive cells.

The antigens for these receptors are not known. Sequencing used naive CXCR3+ CD8+ T cells from blood. Documented subset: CD45RO-CCR7+CD27+CD95- naive CD8+ T cells expressing CXCR3 (TNR3+). The receptor set was obtained from a human donor in good health. Some clones in this sample may be carry-over from other donors' samples.

The rearrangement links TRBV29-1 to TRBJ2-7; TCRdb calls TRBD1, which cannot be checked without DNA. This CDR3 is 13 amino acids long. In germline, CDR1 is SQVTM, CDR2 ANQGSEA. CDR3 sequence reads: CSVIPGGGDEQYF.

This chain connects TRBV7-9 to TRBJ1-2. Germline CDR1 reads SEHNR; CDR2 reads FQNEAQ (reference sequence). There are 15 residues in the CDR3. CDR3 in amino acids: CASSLTPGGNYGYTF.

V and J are TRBV4-3 and TRBJ2-1. Germline CDR1 LGHNA, CDR2 YSLEER. The CDR3 covers 17 residues. The CDR3 sequence: CASSQTILGIRYNEQFF.

The rearrangement links TRBV27 to TRBJ1-1; there is no DNA to check the TCRdb D call of TRBD1. This CDR3 spans 14 amino acids. In germline, CDR1 is MNHEY, CDR2 SMNVEV (reference sequence). Here the CDR3 reads CASSVGGANTEAFF.

The rearrangement links TRBV19 to TRBJ2-7; TCRdb lists TRBD1, though no DNA is available to test this call. The CDR3 runs to 11 residues. Looked up from germline, CDR1 is LNHDA and CDR2 is SQIVND (reference sequence). CDR3 in amino acids: CASGRGNEQYF.